This T cell receptor (beta chain) stems from a study of blood T cell repertoires in COVID-19. Background on the study: Both acute and convalescent COVID-19 samples were obtained from the United States, Italy and Spain.

The junction had 4 bases not matched to a gene; V was cut back by 5 bases and J by 2 bases. The CDR3 spans 15 residues. The germline V gene has CDR1 SGHTA and CDR2 FQGTGA. Some clones are missing from TCRdb's copy, which holds only in-frame ones; the method was immunoSEQ multiplex PCR. The sample has 120,000 or so clones, around 87% seen once. Sequencing used peripheral blood. This receptor was identified in a woman aged 55-70 years with acute or convalescent COVID-19. The chain carries TRBV7-3 and TRBJ2-1; 9 bases match TRBD2. CDR3 coding DNA: TGTGCCAGCAGCAACCTAGCGGGAACCTACAATGAGCAGTTCTTC. This sequence encodes CASSNLAGTYNEQFF.